These 24 T cell receptor beta chains were sequenced from one sample in a study of blood T cells in healthy people across ages. With a J-beta primer mix and a sample-barcoded 5' primer, a second PCR ran about 7 to 12 cycles. TCRdb called the 5' RACE reads again in MiXCR, with one record for every CDR3 protein. The table records about a million distinct CDR3 sequences, approximately 38% of them present only once. The source material was blood. The origin of the receptors is a man between 18 and 35 years old in good health.

This clonotype was recorded a few times. V gene TRBV29-1 combines with J gene TRBJ2-1, with 12 nucleotides matching TRBD2. CDR3 length: 14 amino acids. Trimming removed 6 bases from V and 4 bases from J; junction bases left unmatched: 4. Germline loops: CDR1 SQVTM, CDR2 ANQGSEA. The DNA of the CDR3 is TGCAGCGTGGGGACTAGCGGGCTATACAATGAGCAGTTCTTC. Protein: CSVGTSGLYNEQFF.

This clonotype was seen only a few times. The rearrangement links TRBV5-6 to TRBJ2-5; D call uncertain. The V end was cut by 2 bases, the J end by 11 bases, with 10 bases between. Germline V gene lookup returns CDR1 SGHDT and CDR2 YYEEEE. The CDR3 covers 11 residues. CDR3 DNA sequence: TGTGCCAGCAGCTTTGGCCAGGTGCAGTACTTC. The encoded protein is CASSFGQVQYF.

This clonotype was observed a single time. The CDR3 nucleotides read TGTGCCAGCTCACCAACGGGACAGGGGGCGCGCACTGAAGCTTTCTTT. It translates to CASSPTGQGARTEAFF. V gene TRBV18 combines with J gene TRBJ1-1; 12 bases are a match to TRBD1. Germline V gives CDR1 KGHSH, CDR2 LQKENI. This CDR3 is built from 16 residues. V was pared by 2 bases and J by 4 bases, with 5 bases of the junction left unmatched.

The V call is TRBV27, the J call TRBJ1-1; weak D call: TRBD1 (5 bases). The CDR3 extends over 15 amino acids. V lost 4 bases to trimming and J lost 1 base, with 13 bases between them. Germline V gene lookup returns CDR1 MNHEY and CDR2 SMNVEV (reference sequence). The CDR3 DNA reads as TGTGCCAGCAGTTCGCCGGGGGGGGGGAACACTGAAGCTTTCTTT. This encodes CASSSPGGGNTEAFF.

This clonotype was seen a handful of times. The chain links TRBV5-1 to TRBJ1-4; tentative D call: TRBD1 (6 bases). The V end was cut by 4 bases, the J end by 0 bases, with 10 bases between. The CDR3 is 15 amino acids. CDR1 is SGHRS, CDR2 YFSETQ, per germline. The CDR3 nucleotides read TGCGCCAGCAGCCAGGGGAGCACAACTAATGAAAAACTGTTTTTT. Translation gives CASSQGSTTNEKLFF.

This clonotype was seen a few times. V usage is TRBV4-1 and J usage is TRBJ1-1; D is uncertain. Trimming stripped 0 bases from V and 6 bases from J, with 17 bases between. Germline values: CDR1 MGHRA, CDR2 YSYEKL. The CDR3 consists of 16 residues. CDR3 loop: CASSQDVAGYYAEAFF. The CDR3 DNA follows: TGCGCCAGCAGCCAAGATGTGGCGGGATACTACGCTGAAGCTTTCTTT.

V and J are TRBV5-1 and TRBJ1-2; perhaps TRBD1 as D (5 bases). The V end lost 4 bases, the J end lost 4 bases, and 20 bases lay between the germline ends. Germline loops: CDR1 SGHRS, CDR2 YFSETQ. The CDR3 length is 16 residues. CDR3 bases: TGCGCCAGCAGCCCCCTAAGTCGGGGACGGGGCTATGGCTACACCTTC. Its protein is CASSPLSRGRGYGYTF.

A single count supports this clonotype. The chain carries TRBV5-1 and TRBJ2-5; 7 bases agree with TRBD2. The V gene end was trimmed by 1 base and the J gene end by 11 bases; junction bases not matched to a gene: 11. This CDR3 region has 14 residues. Germline CDR1 is SGHRS and CDR2 is YFSETQ. DNA of the CDR3: TGCGCCAGCAGCTTGTCGGATCGGGAGGATGAGCAGTACTTC. As protein: CASSLSDREDEQYF.

The rearrangement uses TRBV4-3 and TRBJ1-2, with 8 bases identical to TRBD1. The V and J ends lost 0 bases and 0 bases, in that order; junction bases with no gene match: 3. The CDR3 is 16 amino acids. Per germline, CDR1 LGHNA and CDR2 YSLEER. The CDR3 loop reads CASSQDGQGSNYGYTF. CDR3 DNA: TGCGCCAGCAGCCAAGACGGACAGGGCTCTAACTATGGCTACACCTTC.

J is TRBJ1-1 and V is TRBV4-1, with D perhaps TRBD1 (5 bases). The CDR3 spans 15 residues. Germline assignment: CDR1 MGHRA and CDR2 YSYEKL. Trimming removed 0 bases at V and 6 bases at J, with 14 bases between. DNA for the CDR3: TGCGCCAGCAGCCAAGAGGGAGGGGCCCGTCCTGAAGCTTTCTTT. Its protein product is CASSQEGGARPEAFF.

The V and J genes are TRBV9 and TRBJ2-3, with D possibly called TRBD1 or TRBD2 (5 bases each). The germline V and J ends were trimmed by 0 bases and 0 bases, with 14 bases remaining between them. The germline V gene encodes CDR1 SGDLS and CDR2 YYNGEE. The CDR3 runs to 17 residues. The CDR3 is CASSVATSGRSTDTQYF. The CDR3 DNA is TGTGCCAGCAGCGTAGCTACGTCGGGACGGAGCACAGATACGCAGTATTTT. Looking up the rest from reference TRBV9 and TRBJ2-3 gives the full variable domain: DSGVTQTPKHLITATGQRVTLRCSPRSGDLSVYWYQQSLDQGLQFLIQYYNGEERAKGNILERFSAQQFPDLHSELNLSSLELGDSALYFCASSVATSGRSTDTQYFGPGTRLTVL.

The rearrangement joins TRBV19 to TRBJ2-3; TRBD2 might be the D (6 bases). This CDR3 spans 13 amino acids. With 7 bases removed from V and 3 bases from J, the gap between germline ends came to 11 bases. Germline CDR1 is LNHDA and CDR2 is SQIVND (reference sequence). CDR3 loop: CASTSSVTDTQYF. In nucleotides, the CDR3 is TGTGCCAGTACGTCTAGCGTTACAGATACGCAGTATTTT.

This clonotype was observed a single time. Germline and junction disagree at one end, which may indicate a read error. The gene calls are TRBV6-5 and TRBJ1-4; D is ambiguous. This CDR3 spans 15 amino acids. Germline loops: CDR1 MNHEY, CDR2 SVGAGI. The CDR3 spells CAGSYSVQNNEKLFF. In DNA form, the CDR3 reads TGTGCCGGCAGTTACTCGGTGCAAAATAATGAAAAACTGTTTTTT.

This clonotype was observed a handful of times. J is TRBJ1-2 and V is TRBV12-3 or TRBV12-4; TRBD1 aligns across 7 bases. After removal of 5 bases from V and 13 bases from J, the junction contained 7 bases not matched to a gene. There are 11 residues in the CDR3. The CDR3, as DNA: TGTGCCAGCAGTACTCAACAGGGGTTCACCTTC. This translates into CASSTQQGFTF.

The chain is built from TRBV7-8 and TRBJ2-6; 7 nucleotides agree with TRBD1. This CDR3 is built from 19 residues. CDR1 is SGHVS, CDR2 FQNEAQ, per germline. The V and J ends lost 4 bases and 2 bases, in that order; junction bases with no gene match: 14. CDR3 nucleotides: TGTGCCAGCAGCTCGCTTACTACAGGGGCTTCTGCTGGGGCCAACGTCCTGACTTTC. This codes for CASSSLTTGASAGANVLTF.

In regard to this clonotype: This clone may be a read error of a much larger clone one base away. Here the CDR3 DNA reads TGTGCCAACACCTCTATCCAGGGTTCTGGGGCCAACGTCCTGACTTTC. Amino acids: CANTSIQGSGANVLTF. The rearrangement uses TRBV27 and TRBJ2-6; a weak D match, TRBD1 (5 bases). The V and J ends lost 10 bases and 1 base respectively, with 17 bases between them. This CDR3 has 16 residues. Looked up from germline, CDR1 is MNHEY and CDR2 is SMNVEV (reference sequence).

This sequence joins TRBV4-3 and TRBJ2-3; TRBD1 is a possible D gene (5 bases). This CDR3 is 14 amino acids long. Trimming took off 0 bases at V and 7 bases at J, with 11 bases between the two ends. Germline V lookup: CDR1 LGHNA, CDR2 YSLEER. The CDR3 bases are TGCGCCAGCAGCCAAGATCAGGGTCCCAATACGCAGTATTTT. Translated: CASSQDQGPNTQYF.

This chain joins TRBV7-2 and TRBJ2-5; D uncertain. Germline values: CDR1 SGHTA, CDR2 FQGNSA. CDR3 length equals 15 residues. V was clipped by 1 base and J by 1 base, with 10 bases between them. Here the CDR3 reads CASSLGGYSQETQYF. The CDR3 nucleotides are TGTGCCAGCAGCTTAGGCGGCTACTCCCAAGAGACCCAGTACTTC.

The chain recombines TRBV6-2 or TRBV6-3 with TRBJ2-7; unclear D gene. CDR3 length: 15 amino acids. Germline CDR1 MNHEY, CDR2 SVGEGT. V lost 6 bases to trimming and J lost 0 bases, with 15 bases between them. In nucleotides, the CDR3 is TGTGCCAGCAGATCCCGGAGAGACAACTCCTACGAGCAGTACTTC. Translating it yields CASRSRRDNSYEQYF.

V usage is TRBV6-5 and J usage is TRBJ1-1; no definite D call. Germline V gene data show CDR1 as MNHEY and CDR2 as SVGAGI. This CDR3 comprises 15 residues. The V gene lost 4 bases and the J gene lost 1 base, with 13 bases spanning the gap. The chain's CDR3 is CASSSEAAENTEAFF. The CDR3 nucleotides are TGTGCCAGCAGTTCAGAAGCGGCAGAGAACACTGAAGCTTTCTTT.

This clonotype was seen only a few times. The chain carries TRBV20-1 and TRBJ1-1; 9 nucleotides match TRBD1. The CDR3 runs to 15 residues. V was clipped by 0 bases and J by 4 bases; unmatched bases: 6. The germline V gene has CDR1 DFQATT and CDR2 SNEGSKA (reference sequence). The CDR3 DNA reads as TGCAGTGCTAGAGATCTGGGACAGGGCGGCACTGAAGCTTTCTTT. Protein: CSARDLGQGGTEAFF.

The rearrangement joins TRBV4-1 to TRBJ2-2; D is unresolved. CDR1 and CDR2 from the germline V gene are MGHRA and YSYEKL. The CDR3 is made up of 14 amino acids. V lost 1 base and J 1 base, leaving 4 bases between the germline ends. This CDR3 is CASSQGWNTGELFF. The CDR3 coding sequence is TGCGCCAGCAGCCAAGGGTGGAACACCGGGGAGCTGTTTTTT.

The rearrangement links TRBV11-2 to TRBJ1-1; D is possibly TRBD1 (6 bases). This CDR3 contains 14 residues. Germline assignment: CDR1 SGHAT and CDR2 FQNNGV. V was clipped by 3 bases and J by 5 bases, with 13 bases between them. The CDR3 nucleotides are TGTGCCAGCAGCTTGGGGGGCACGAGGACTGAAGCTTTCTTT. As protein: CASSLGGTRTEAFF.

With respect to this clonotype: With a much larger clone just one base away, this may be a read error. The chain has TRBV29-1 and TRBJ2-1; D may be TRBD2 (6 bases). This CDR3 has 13 residues. CDR1 and CDR2 from the germline V gene are SQVTM and ANQGSEA. The CDR3: CSVGIAAYNKQFF. The CDR3 DNA is TGCAGCGTTGGTATAGCGGCTTACAATAAGCAGTTCTTC.